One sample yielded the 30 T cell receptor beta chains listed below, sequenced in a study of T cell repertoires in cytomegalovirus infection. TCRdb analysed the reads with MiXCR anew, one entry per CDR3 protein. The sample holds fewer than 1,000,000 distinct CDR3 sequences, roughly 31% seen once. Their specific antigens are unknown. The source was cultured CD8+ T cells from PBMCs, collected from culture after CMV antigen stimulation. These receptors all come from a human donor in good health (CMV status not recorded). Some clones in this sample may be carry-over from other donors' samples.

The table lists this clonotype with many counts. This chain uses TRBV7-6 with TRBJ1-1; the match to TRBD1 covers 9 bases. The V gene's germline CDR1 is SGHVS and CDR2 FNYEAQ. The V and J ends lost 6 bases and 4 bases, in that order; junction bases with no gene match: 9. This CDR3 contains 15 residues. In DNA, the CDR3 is TGTGCCAGCAGACCACCGGGACAGGGATTCACTGAAGCTTTCTTT. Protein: CASRPPGQGFTEAFF.

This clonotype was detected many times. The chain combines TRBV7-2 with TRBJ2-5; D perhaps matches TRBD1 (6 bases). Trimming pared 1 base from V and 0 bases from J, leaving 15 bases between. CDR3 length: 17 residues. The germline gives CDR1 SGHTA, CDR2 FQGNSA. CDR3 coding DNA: TGTGCCAGCAGCTTAGTAGGGTGGACAGCAAACCAAGAGACCCAGTACTTC. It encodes CASSLVGWTANQETQYF.

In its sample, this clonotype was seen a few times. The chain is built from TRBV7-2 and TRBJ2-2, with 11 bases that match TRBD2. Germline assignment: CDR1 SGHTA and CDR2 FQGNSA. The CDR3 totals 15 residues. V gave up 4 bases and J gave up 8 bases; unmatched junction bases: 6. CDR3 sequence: CASSYRLAGIGELFF. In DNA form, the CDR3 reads TGTGCCAGCAGCTATCGACTAGCGGGGATTGGGGAGCTGTTTTTT.

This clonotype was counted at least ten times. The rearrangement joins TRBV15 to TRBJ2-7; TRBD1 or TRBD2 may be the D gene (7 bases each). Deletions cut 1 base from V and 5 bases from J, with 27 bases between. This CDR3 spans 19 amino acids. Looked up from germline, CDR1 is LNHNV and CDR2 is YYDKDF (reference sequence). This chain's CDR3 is CATSRAGGQPTDVEDEQYF. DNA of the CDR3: TGTGCCACCAGCAGAGCGGGGGGACAGCCGACTGATGTCGAGGACGAGCAGTACTTC.

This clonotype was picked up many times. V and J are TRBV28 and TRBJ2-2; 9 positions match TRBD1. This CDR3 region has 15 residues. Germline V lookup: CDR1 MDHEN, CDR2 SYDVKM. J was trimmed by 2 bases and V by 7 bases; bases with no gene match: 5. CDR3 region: CASKTGGSNTGELFF. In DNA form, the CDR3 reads TGTGCCAGCAAGACAGGGGGTAGCAACACCGGGGAGCTGTTTTTT.

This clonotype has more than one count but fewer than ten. The CDR3 is CASRTLTSQDTQYF. The CDR3 region has the DNA TGTGCCAGCAGAACCCTGACTAGTCAAGATACGCAGTATTTT. The chain is built from TRBV6-2 or TRBV6-3 and TRBJ2-3; D perhaps matches TRBD2 (6 bases). This CDR3 is built from 14 residues. Deletions cut 6 bases from V and 5 bases from J, with 15 bases between. Looked up from germline, CDR1 is MNHEY and CDR2 is SVGEGT.

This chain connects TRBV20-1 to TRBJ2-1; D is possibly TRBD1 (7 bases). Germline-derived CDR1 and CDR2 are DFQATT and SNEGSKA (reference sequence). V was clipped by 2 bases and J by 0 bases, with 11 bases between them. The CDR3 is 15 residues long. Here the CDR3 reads CSARPGGSSYNEQFF. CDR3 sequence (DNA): TGCAGTGCTAGACCAGGGGGGAGCTCCTACAATGAGCAGTTCTTC.

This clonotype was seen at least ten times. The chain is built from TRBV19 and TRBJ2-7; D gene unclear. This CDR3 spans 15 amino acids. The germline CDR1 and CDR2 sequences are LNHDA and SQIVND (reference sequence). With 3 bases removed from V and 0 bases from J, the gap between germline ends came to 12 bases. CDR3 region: CASSIVGLSSYEQYF. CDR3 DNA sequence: TGTGCCAGTAGTATTGTGGGCCTGAGCTCCTACGAGCAGTACTTC.

The DNA of the CDR3 is TGTGCCAGCAGATCCACCTCTGGGAGCTTGCCCGTCGGGGAGCTGTTTTTT. It encodes CASRSTSGSLPVGELFF. V usage is TRBV7-2 and J usage is TRBJ2-2, with TRBD2 as a possible D gene (5 bases). This CDR3 has 17 residues. V lost 6 bases and J lost 7, with 24 bases in between. Per germline, CDR1 SGHTA and CDR2 FQGNSA.

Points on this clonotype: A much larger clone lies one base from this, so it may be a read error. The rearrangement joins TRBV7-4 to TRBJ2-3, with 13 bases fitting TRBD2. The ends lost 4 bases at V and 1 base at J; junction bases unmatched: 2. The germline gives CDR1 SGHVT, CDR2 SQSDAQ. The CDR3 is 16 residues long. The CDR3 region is CASSSGLAGRTDTQYF. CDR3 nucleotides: TGTGCCAGCAGCTCGGGACTAGCGGGGCGCACAGATACGCAGTATTTT. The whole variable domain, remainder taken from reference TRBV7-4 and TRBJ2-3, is GAGVSQSPRYKVAKRGRDVALRCDSISGHVTLYWYRQTLGQGSEVLTYSQSDAQRDKSGRPSGRFSAERPERSVSTLKIQRTEQGDSAVYLCASSSGLAGRTDTQYFGPGTRLTVL.

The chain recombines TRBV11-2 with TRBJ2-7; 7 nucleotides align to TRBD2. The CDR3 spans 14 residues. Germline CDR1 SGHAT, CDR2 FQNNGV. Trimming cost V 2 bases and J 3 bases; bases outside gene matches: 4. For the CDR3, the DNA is TGTGCCAGCAGCTTACAGGGACTAAACTACGAGCAGTACGTC. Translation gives CASSLQGLNYEQYV.

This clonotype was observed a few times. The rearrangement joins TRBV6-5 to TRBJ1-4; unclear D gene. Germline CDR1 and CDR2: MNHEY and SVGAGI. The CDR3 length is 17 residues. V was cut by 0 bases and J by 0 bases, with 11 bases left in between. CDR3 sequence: CASSYSLFFATNEKLFF. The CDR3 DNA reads TGTGCCAGCAGTTACTCTCTATTTTTTGCAACTAATGAAAAACTGTTTTTT.

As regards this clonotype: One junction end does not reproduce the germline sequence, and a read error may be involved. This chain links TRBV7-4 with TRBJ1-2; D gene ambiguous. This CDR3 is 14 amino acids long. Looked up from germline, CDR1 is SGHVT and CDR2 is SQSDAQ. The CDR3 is CGSRYPDGAYGYTF. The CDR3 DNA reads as TGTGGCAGCAGGTACCCCGACGGCGCCTATGGCTACACCTTC.

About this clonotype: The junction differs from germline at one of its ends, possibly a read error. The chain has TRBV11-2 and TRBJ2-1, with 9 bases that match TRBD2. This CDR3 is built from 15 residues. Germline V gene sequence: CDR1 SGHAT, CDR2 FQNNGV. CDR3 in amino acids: CVSRWSGGTYNEQFF. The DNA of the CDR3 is TGTGTCAGCAGGTGGAGCGGGGGGACCTACAATGAGCAGTTCTTC.

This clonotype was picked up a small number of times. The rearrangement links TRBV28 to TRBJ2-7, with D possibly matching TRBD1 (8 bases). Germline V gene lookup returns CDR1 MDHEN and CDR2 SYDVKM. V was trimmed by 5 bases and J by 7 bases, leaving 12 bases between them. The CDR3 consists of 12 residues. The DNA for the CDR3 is TGTGCCAGCAGTGAACAGGGGGGGGAGCAGTACGTC. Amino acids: CASSEQGGEQYV.

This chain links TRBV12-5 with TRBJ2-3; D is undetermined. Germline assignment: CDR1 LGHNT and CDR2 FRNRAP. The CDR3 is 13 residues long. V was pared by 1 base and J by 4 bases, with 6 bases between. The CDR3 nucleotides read TGTGCTAGTGGTTTGGGGTTTGCAGATACGCAGTATTTT. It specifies CASGLGFADTQYF.

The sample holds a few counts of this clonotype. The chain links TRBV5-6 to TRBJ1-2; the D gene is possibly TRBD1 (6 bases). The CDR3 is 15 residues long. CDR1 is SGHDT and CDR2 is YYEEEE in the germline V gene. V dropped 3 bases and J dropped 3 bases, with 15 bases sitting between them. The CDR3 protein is CASSSTPSGDYGYTF. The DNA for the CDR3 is TGTGCCAGCAGCTCCACTCCTTCAGGGGACTATGGCTACACCTTC.

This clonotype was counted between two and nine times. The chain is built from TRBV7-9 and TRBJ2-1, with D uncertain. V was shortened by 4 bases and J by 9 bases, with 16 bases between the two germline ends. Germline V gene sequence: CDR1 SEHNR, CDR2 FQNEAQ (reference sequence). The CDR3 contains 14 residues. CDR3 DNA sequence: TGTGCCAGCAGCTCCCCCGAGACCGCACTTGAGCAGTTCTTC. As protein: CASSSPETALEQFF.

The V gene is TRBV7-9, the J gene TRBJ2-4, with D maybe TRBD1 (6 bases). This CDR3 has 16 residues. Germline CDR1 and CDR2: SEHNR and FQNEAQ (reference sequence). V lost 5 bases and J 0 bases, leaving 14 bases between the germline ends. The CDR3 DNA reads TGTGCCAGCAGCCCCCCCAGGGGACGAGCCAAAAACATTCAGTACTTC. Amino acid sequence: CASSPPRGRAKNIQYF.

The CDR3 DNA follows: TGTGCCAGCAGCCTCGGGGGGACGCGGGAAGCTTTCTTT. This codes for CASSLGGTREAFF. The chain employs TRBV11-2 and TRBJ1-1, with D possibly matching TRBD1 (5 bases). The CDR3 sequence is 13 residues long. Trimming stripped 5 bases from V and 8 bases from J, with 15 bases between. Germline V CDR1 and CDR2: SGHAT, FQNNGV.

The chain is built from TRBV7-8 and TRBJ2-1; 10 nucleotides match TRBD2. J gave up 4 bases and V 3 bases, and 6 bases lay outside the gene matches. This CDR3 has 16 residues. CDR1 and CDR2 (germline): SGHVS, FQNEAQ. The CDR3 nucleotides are TGTGCCAGCAGCTTCCGGCTAGCGGGGGCATACAATGAGCAGTTCTTC. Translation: CASSFRLAGAYNEQFF. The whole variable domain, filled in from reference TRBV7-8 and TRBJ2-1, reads GAGVSQSPRYKVAKRGQDVALRCDPISGHVSLFWYQQALGQGPEFLTYFQNEAQLDKSGLPSDRFFAERPEGSVSTLKIQRTQQEDSAVYLCASSFRLAGAYNEQFFGPGTRLTVL.

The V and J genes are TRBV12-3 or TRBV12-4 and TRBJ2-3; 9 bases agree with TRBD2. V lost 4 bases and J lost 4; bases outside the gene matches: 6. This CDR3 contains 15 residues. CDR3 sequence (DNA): TGTGCCAGCAGTTATTTGGCGGGGGGGCCAGATACGCAGTATTTT. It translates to CASSYLAGGPDTQYF.

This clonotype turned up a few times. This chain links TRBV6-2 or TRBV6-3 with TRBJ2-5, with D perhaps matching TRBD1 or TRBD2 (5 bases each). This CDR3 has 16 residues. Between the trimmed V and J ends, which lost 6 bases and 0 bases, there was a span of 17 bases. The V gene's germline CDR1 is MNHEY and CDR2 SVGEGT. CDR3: CASSGPYRGHQETQYF. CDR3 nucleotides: TGTGCCAGCAGCGGGCCGTACCGGGGACACCAAGAGACCCAGTACTTC.

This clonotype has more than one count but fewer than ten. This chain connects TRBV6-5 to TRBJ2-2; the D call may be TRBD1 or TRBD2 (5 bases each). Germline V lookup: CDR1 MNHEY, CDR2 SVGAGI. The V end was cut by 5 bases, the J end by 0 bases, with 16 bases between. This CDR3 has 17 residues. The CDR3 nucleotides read TGTGCCAGCAGTCTTCAAGTAGGGGACCCGAACACCGGGGAGCTGTTTTTT. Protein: CASSLQVGDPNTGELFF.

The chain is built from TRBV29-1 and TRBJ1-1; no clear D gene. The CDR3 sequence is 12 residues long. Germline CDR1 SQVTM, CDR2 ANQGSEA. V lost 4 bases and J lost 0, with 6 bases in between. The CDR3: CSVGDMNTEAFF. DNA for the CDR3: TGCAGCGTTGGAGACATGAACACTGAAGCTTTCTTT. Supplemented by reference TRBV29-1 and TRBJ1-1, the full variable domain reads SAVISQKPSRDICQRGTSLTIQCQVDSQVTMMFWYRQQPGQSLTLIATANQGSEATYESGFVIDKFPISRPNLTFSTLTVSNMSPEDSSIYLCSVGDMNTEAFFGQGTRLTVV.

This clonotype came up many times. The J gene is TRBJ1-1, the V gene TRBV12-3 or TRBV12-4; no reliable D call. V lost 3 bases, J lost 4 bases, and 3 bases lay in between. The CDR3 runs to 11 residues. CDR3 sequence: CASSFPTEAFF. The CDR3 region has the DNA TGTGCCAGCAGTTTTCCCACTGAAGCTTTCTTT.

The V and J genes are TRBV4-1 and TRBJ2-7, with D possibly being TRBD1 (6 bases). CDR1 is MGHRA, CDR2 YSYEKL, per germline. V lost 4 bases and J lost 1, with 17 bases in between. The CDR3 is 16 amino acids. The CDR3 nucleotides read TGCGCCAGCAGCCGTTCCGGGGTTCAGGGGTCCTACGAGCAGTACTTC. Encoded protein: CASSRSGVQGSYEQYF.

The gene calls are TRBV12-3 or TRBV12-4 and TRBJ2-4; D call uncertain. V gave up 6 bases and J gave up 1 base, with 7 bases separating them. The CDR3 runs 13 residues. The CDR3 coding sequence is TGTGCCAGCAGCCCCGGGGCCAAAAACATTCAGTACTTC. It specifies CASSPGAKNIQYF.

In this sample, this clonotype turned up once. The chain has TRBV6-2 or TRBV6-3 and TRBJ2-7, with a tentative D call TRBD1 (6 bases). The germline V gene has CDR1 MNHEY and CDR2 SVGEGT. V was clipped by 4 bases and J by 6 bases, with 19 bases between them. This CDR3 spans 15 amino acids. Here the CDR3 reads CASSLGGQFPLEQYV. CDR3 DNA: TGTGCCAGCAGTTTAGGGGGACAATTCCCCCTCGAGCAGTACGTC.

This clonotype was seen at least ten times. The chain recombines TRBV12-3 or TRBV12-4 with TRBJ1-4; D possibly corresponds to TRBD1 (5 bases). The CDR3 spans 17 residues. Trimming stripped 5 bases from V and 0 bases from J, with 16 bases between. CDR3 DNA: TGTGCCAGCAGTCTCTTGGTCCCAGGGTCAACTAATGAAAAACTGTTTTTT. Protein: CASSLLVPGSTNEKLFF.